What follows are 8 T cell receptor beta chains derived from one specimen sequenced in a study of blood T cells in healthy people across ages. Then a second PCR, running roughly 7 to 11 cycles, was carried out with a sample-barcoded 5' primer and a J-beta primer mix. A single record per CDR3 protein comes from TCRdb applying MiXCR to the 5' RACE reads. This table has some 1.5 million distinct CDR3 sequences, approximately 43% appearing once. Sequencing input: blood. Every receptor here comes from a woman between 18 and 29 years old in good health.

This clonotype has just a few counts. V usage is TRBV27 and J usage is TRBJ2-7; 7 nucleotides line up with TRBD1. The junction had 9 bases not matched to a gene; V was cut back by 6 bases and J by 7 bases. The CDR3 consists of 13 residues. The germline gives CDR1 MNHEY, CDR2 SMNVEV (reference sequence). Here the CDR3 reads CASRPGQNGEQYF. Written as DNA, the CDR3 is TGTGCCAGCAGGCCGGGACAGAATGGGGAGCAGTACTTC.

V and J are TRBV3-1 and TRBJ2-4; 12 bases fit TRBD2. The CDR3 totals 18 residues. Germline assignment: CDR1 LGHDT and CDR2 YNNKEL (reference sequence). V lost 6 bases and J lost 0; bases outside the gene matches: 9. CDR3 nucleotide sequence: TGTGCCAGCAGGCAGACTAGCGGGGGTCCTATAGCCAAAAACATTCAGTACTTC. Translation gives CASRQTSGGPIAKNIQYF.

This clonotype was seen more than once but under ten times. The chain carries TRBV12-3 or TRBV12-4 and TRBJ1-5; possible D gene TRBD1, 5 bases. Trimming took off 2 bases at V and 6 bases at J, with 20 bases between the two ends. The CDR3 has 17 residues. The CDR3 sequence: CASSLMEGRYDRQPQHF. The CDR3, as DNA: TGTGCCAGCAGTTTAATGGAGGGGAGGTACGATCGTCAGCCCCAGCATTTT.

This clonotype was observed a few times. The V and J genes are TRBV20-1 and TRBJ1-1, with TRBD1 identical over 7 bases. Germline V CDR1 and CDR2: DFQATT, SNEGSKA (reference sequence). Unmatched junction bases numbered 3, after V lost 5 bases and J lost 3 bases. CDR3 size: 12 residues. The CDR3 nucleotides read TGCAGTGCTCGGGGACAGTACACTGAAGCTTTCTTT. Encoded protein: CSARGQYTEAFF.

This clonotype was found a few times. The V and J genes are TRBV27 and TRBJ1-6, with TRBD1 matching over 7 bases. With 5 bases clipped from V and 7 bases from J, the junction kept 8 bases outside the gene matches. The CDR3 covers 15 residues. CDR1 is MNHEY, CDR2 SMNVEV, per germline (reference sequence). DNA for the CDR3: TGTGCCAGCAGTACCGGACAGGAGCCAAATTCACCCCTCCACTTT. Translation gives CASSTGQEPNSPLHF.

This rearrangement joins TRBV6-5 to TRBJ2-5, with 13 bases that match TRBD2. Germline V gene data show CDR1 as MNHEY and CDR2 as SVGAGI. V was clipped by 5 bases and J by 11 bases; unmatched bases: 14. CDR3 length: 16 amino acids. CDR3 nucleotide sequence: TGTGCCAGCAGTCGGACTAGCGGGAGAGGTAACAATGAGCAGTACTTC. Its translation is CASSRTSGRGNNEQYF.

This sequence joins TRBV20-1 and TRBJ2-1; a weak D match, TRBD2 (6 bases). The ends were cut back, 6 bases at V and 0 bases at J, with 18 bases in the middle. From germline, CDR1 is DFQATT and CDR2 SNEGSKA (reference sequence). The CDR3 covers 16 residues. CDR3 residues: CSAPPLAPSSYNEQFF. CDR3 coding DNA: TGCAGTGCCCCACCCCTAGCGCCGAGCTCCTACAATGAGCAGTTCTTC.

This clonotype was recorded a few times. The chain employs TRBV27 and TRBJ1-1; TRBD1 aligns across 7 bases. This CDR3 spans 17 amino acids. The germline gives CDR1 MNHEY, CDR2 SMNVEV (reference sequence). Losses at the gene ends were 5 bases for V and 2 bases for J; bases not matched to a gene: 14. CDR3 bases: TGTGCCAGCAGTCCCTACCCTGGGACAGTTTTAAACACTGAAGCTTTCTTT. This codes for CASSPYPGTVLNTEAFF.